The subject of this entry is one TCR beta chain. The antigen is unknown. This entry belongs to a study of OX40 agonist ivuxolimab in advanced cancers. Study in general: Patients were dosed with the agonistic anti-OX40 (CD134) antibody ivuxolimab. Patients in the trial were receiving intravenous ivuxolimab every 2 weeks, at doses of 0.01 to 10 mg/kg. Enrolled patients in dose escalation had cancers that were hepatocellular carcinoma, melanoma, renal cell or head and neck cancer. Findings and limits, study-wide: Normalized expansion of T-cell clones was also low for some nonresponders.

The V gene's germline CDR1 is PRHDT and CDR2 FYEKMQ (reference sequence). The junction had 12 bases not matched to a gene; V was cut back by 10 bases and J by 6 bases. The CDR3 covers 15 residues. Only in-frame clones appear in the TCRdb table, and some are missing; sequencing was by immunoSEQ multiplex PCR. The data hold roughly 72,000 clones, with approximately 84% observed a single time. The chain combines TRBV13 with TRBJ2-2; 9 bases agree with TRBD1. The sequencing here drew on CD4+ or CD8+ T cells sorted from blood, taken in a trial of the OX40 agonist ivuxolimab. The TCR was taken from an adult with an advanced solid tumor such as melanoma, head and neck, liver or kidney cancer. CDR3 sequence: CAIGTGTLPAGELFF. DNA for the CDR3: TGTGCCATTGGGACAGGGACACTACCGGCCGGGGAGCTGTTTTTT. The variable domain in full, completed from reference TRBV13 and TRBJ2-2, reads AAGVIQSPRHLIKEKRETATLKCYPIPRHDTVYWYQQGPGQDPQFLISFYEKMQSDKGSIPDRFSAQQFSDYHSELNMSSLELGDSALYFCAIGTGTLPAGELFFGEGSRLTVL.